Shown below are 22 T cell receptor beta chains from a single sample sequenced in a study of graft-versus-host responses after intestinal transplantation. Measured with immunoSEQ multiplex PCR; TCRdb has only the in-frame clones, and not every one. The table lists tens of thousands of clones, 70% to 90% of them singletons, with 1.6% in the top ten. Material: PBMCs, obtained 26 days after transplant. Every receptor here comes from a human patient who received an intestinal transplant, so some T cells may come from the graft donor.

V and J are TRBV5-1 and TRBJ1-5, with 10 bases that match TRBD1. Germline V gives CDR1 SGHRS, CDR2 YFSETQ. The CDR3 covers 15 residues. Unmatched junction bases numbered 4, after V lost 3 bases and J lost 4 bases. CDR3 sequence: CASSSGTGANQPQHF. In nucleotides, the CDR3 is TGCGCCAGCAGCTCCGGGACAGGGGCAAATCAGCCCCAGCATTTT.

The chain is built from TRBV7-2 and TRBJ1-5, with D perhaps matching TRBD1 (5 bases). There are 16 residues in the CDR3. The ends were cut back, 0 bases at V and 2 bases at J, with 11 bases in the middle. The V gene's germline CDR1 is SGHTA and CDR2 FQGNSA. The CDR3: CASSLAGTGGNQPQHF. CDR3 sequence (DNA): TGTGCCAGCAGCTTAGCTGGCACGGGGGGCAATCAGCCCCAGCATTTT.

This clone was detected a few times. The chain couples TRBV19 to TRBJ1-1; D remains unclear. The CDR3 sequence is 14 residues long. The germline CDR1 and CDR2 sequences are LNHDA and SQIVND (reference sequence). V shed 3 bases and J shed 3 bases, with 11 bases lying between them. Here the CDR3 reads CASSIGPQDTEAFF. In nucleotides, the CDR3 is TGTGCCAGTAGTATCGGCCCCCAGGACACTGAAGCTTTCTTT.

V is TRBV27 and J is TRBJ2-7; D may be TRBD1 (5 bases). The V and J ends lost 2 bases and 0 bases respectively, with 11 bases between them. This CDR3 is built from 15 residues. Germline assignment: CDR1 MNHEY and CDR2 SMNVEV (reference sequence). CDR3 residues: CASSLAGFGSYEQYF. Here the CDR3 DNA reads TGTGCCAGCAGTTTAGCAGGGTTCGGCTCCTACGAGCAGTACTTC.

This clone was detected once. The chain uses TRBV7-6 and TRBJ2-5; D might be TRBD1 (8 bases). The V and J ends lost 3 bases and 6 bases respectively, with 17 bases between them. The CDR3 consists of 15 residues. Germline CDR1 is SGHVS and CDR2 is FNYEAQ. CDR3 loop: CASSLAQGGVKTQYF. The CDR3 DNA sequence: TGTGCCAGCAGCTTGGCACAGGGGGGGGTCAAGACCCAGTACTTC.

CDR3 residues: CASSPLDRGEANYGYTF. The DNA of the CDR3 is TGTGCCAGCAGTCCTCTGGACAGGGGAGAGGCTAACTATGGCTACACCTTC. V and J are TRBV28 and TRBJ1-2; 9 bases align to TRBD1. The CDR3 runs 17 residues. The V gene's germline CDR1 is MDHEN and CDR2 SYDVKM. Trimming at V came to 5 bases and at J to 0 bases, leaving 10 bases not matched to a gene.

CDR3: CASSRAGGQGDTQYF. CDR3 nucleotide sequence: TGTGCCAGCAGTCGAGCGGGGGGCCAAGGAGATACGCAGTATTTT. The chain recombines TRBV6-4 with TRBJ2-3; 9 nucleotides align to TRBD2. The CDR3 is made up of 15 amino acids. Germline loops: CDR1 MRHNA, CDR2 SNTAGT. V trimming: 5 bases; J trimming: 5 bases; junction bases outside the gene matches: 8.

Turning to this clone: The same CDR3 can be traced to other DNA sequences in this sample. The chain uses TRBV27 and TRBJ2-1; 14 bases are a match to TRBD2. CDR1 MNHEY and CDR2 SMNVEV come from the germline V gene (reference sequence). V dropped 2 bases and J dropped 6; count of bases not matched to a gene: 0. There are 15 residues in the CDR3. The CDR3 DNA follows: TGTGCCAGCAGTTTAGGGACTAGCGGGAGCAATGAGCAGTTCTTC. Translation: CASSLGTSGSNEQFF.

This chain links TRBV2 with TRBJ1-1, with TRBD1 identical over 10 bases. The V segment lost 5 bases and the J segment 3 bases; nucleotides outside the gene matches: 3. CDR1 is SNHLY, CDR2 FYNNEI, per germline. The CDR3 is 14 amino acids. The CDR3 DNA reads TGTGCCAGCAGTCAGACAGGGGGCTACACTGAAGCTTTCTTT. Residues: CASSQTGGYTEAFF.

The rearrangement uses TRBV7-6 and TRBJ1-6, with a weak D call TRBD1 (5 bases). Between the trimmed V and J ends, which lost 0 bases and 0 bases, there was a span of 12 bases. Germline CDR1 reads SGHVS; CDR2 reads FNYEAQ. This CDR3 is built from 18 residues. The CDR3 sequence is CASSLAREGSSYNSPLHF. The DNA of the CDR3 is TGTGCCAGCAGCTTAGCGAGGGAGGGGAGCTCCTATAATTCACCCCTCCACTTT.

The chain couples TRBV7-8 to TRBJ1-4; tentative D call: TRBD1 (6 bases). Trimming removed 1 base from V and 8 bases from J, with 11 bases in between. The V gene's germline CDR1 is SGHVS and CDR2 FQNEAQ. The CDR3 is 14 residues long. The DNA of the CDR3 is TGTGCCAGCAGCTTAGTCGGGACATTCGAAAAACTGTTTTTT. Amino acids: CASSLVGTFEKLFF.

This chain uses TRBV30 with TRBJ1-5, with 8 positions matching TRBD1. V dropped 2 bases and J dropped 6; count of bases not matched to a gene: 0. Looked up from germline, CDR1 is GTSNPN and CDR2 is SVGIG (reference sequence). This CDR3 is 12 amino acids long. Here the CDR3 DNA reads TGTGCCTGGAGTACAGGGGGTCAGCCCCAGCATTTT. This codes for CAWSTGGQPQHF.

The chain has TRBV11-2 and TRBJ1-1; weak D call: TRBD1 (5 bases). Germline CDR1 is SGHAT and CDR2 is FQNNGV. V lost 5 bases and J 5 bases, leaving 12 bases between the germline ends. The CDR3 is 13 residues long. CDR3 sequence reads: CASSPGGGTEAFF. CDR3 DNA sequence: TGTGCCAGCAGCCCGGGGGGGGGAACTGAAGCTTTCTTT.

This clone appeared once. This chain joins TRBV7-8 and TRBJ2-7; weak D call: TRBD2 (6 bases). The CDR3 runs 13 residues. The V gene lost 6 bases and the J gene lost 3 bases, with 12 bases spanning the gap. Germline lookup yields CDR1 SGHVS and CDR2 FQNEAQ. The CDR3 here is CASRGPGGYEQYF. CDR3 DNA sequence: TGTGCCAGCAGAGGTCCCGGGGGCTACGAGCAGTACTTC.

This sequence joins TRBV28 and TRBJ1-3; D is ambiguous. The CDR3 is 16 residues long. The germline gives CDR1 MDHEN, CDR2 SYDVKM. The V gene lost 2 bases and the J gene lost 0 bases, with 11 bases spanning the gap. Written as DNA, the CDR3 is TGTGCCAGCAGTTTAGGGAGGGCCAACTCTGGAAACACCATATATTTT. It specifies CASSLGRANSGNTIYF.

This chain uses TRBV19 with TRBJ1-1; 10 positions agree with TRBD1. The CDR3 sequence is 16 residues long. The germline V gene has CDR1 LNHDA and CDR2 SQIVND (reference sequence). The trim removed 3 bases at V and 0 bases at J, leaving 4 bases unmatched. CDR3 nucleotide sequence: TGTGCCAGTAGTATCGGGACAGGGGTCATGAACACTGAAGCTTTCTTT. Residues: CASSIGTGVMNTEAFF.

V gene TRBV7-8 combines with J gene TRBJ1-5, with D possibly matching TRBD1 (5 bases). V was clipped by 4 bases and J by 5 bases, with 6 bases between them. The CDR3 consists of 12 residues. Germline loops: CDR1 SGHVS, CDR2 FQNEAQ. The chain's CDR3 is CASSWGDQPQHF. Here the CDR3 DNA reads TGTGCCAGCAGCTGGGGGGATCAGCCCCAGCATTTT.

V and J are TRBV9 and TRBJ1-1; the match to TRBD1 covers 10 bases. With V trimmed by 5 bases and J by 6 bases, 10 bases remained unmatched. This CDR3 has 15 residues. Germline CDR1 is SGDLS and CDR2 is YYNGEE. The chain's CDR3 is CASSATGGYLSEAFF. The DNA of the CDR3 is TGTGCCAGCAGTGCGACAGGGGGCTACCTTTCTGAAGCTTTCTTT.

The J gene is TRBJ2-3, the V gene TRBV7-2; perhaps TRBD1 as D (5 bases). The CDR3 totals 14 residues. Germline CDR1 SGHTA, CDR2 FQGNSA. Trimming took off 3 bases at V and 6 bases at J, with 13 bases between the two ends. CDR3 amino acids: CASSLGQGRDTQYF. The CDR3 DNA is TGTGCCAGCAGCTTGGGGCAGGGCCGGGATACGCAGTATTTT.

This clone was found a few times. The rearrangement joins TRBV19 to TRBJ1-4; 8 bases are shared with TRBD1. V shed 3 bases, J shed 4 bases, and the junction held 10 bases outside the gene matches. There are 17 residues in the CDR3. Germline CDR1 and CDR2: LNHDA and SQIVND (reference sequence). In DNA, the CDR3 is TGTGCCAGTAGTATTGCCGGACAGGGCCATTTTAATGAAAAACTGTTTTTT. Protein product: CASSIAGQGHFNEKLFF.

The V and J genes are TRBV4-3 and TRBJ2-3; 11 bases are a match to TRBD2. V shed 2 bases and J 2 bases; nucleotides not matched to a gene: 9. Germline V lookup: CDR1 LGHNA, CDR2 YSLEER. The CDR3 length is 18 residues. CDR3 bases: TGCGCCAGCAGCCAAAGGTTGGGACTAGCGGAAATCACAGATACGCAGTATTTT. It translates to CASSQRLGLAEITDTQYF.

This chain uses TRBV5-4 with TRBJ2-3, with 13 nucleotides matching TRBD2. The V segment lost 4 bases and the J segment 2 bases; nucleotides outside the gene matches: 7. The CDR3 contains 17 residues. Per the germline V gene, CDR1 is SGHNT and CDR2 is YYREEE (reference sequence). The CDR3 sequence is CASSLGGLAGLTDTQYF. DNA for the CDR3: TGTGCCAGCAGCCTGGGGGGACTAGCGGGACTCACAGATACGCAGTATTTT.